The 10 T cell receptor beta chains below come from one sample, sequenced in a study of blood T cells in healthy people across ages. A sample-barcoded 5' primer and a J-beta primer mix were used in a second PCR of about 6 to 11 cycles. TCRdb analysed the 5' RACE reads with MiXCR anew, one entry per CDR3 protein. The sample records 850,000 or so distinct CDR3 sequences, under 35% being singletons. The source material was blood. Receptors were obtained from a woman aged 80 or older in good health.

This rearrangement joins TRBV2 to TRBJ1-6; tentatively, D is TRBD1 (5 bases). This CDR3 is 15 amino acids long. V shed 4 bases and J shed 7 bases, with 14 bases lying between them. In germline, CDR1 is SNHLY, CDR2 FYNNEI. The CDR3 loop reads CASSAGRPWNSPLHF. The CDR3 nucleotides are TGTGCCAGCAGTGCGGGGCGGCCCTGGAATTCACCCCTCCACTTT.

The V and J genes are TRBV7-9 and TRBJ2-7, with 10 bases that match TRBD1. Germline loops: CDR1 SEHNR, CDR2 FQNEAQ (reference sequence). V dropped 5 bases and J dropped 2; count of bases not matched to a gene: 12. The CDR3 has 17 residues. The CDR3 nucleotides read TGTGCCAGCAGCCGGGGACAGGGGACAGAAAAACCCTACGAGCAGTACTTC. Residues: CASSRGQGTEKPYEQYF.

V is TRBV7-6 and J is TRBJ2-4; D possibly corresponds to TRBD2 (6 bases). CDR1 and CDR2 from the germline V gene are SGHVS and FNYEAQ. The CDR3 extends over 15 amino acids. V was shortened by 5 bases and J by 13 bases, with 24 bases between the two germline ends. CDR3 DNA sequence: TGTGCCAGCAGCCCTAGGAGGGGAACGAATGGGGAGCAGTACTTC. Amino acids: CASSPRRGTNGEQYF.

This clonotype was seen many times. The chain joins TRBV3-1 to TRBJ2-5; 8 nucleotides line up with TRBD2. The CDR3 is 16 residues long. Per the germline V gene, CDR1 is LGHDT and CDR2 is YNNKEL (reference sequence). V lost 0 bases and J lost 2; bases outside the gene matches: 5. CDR3 protein: CASSQDAAGGQETQYF. The DNA of the CDR3 is TGTGCCAGCAGCCAAGATGCGGCGGGGGGACAAGAGACCCAGTACTTC.

This clonotype was counted at least ten times. V is TRBV20-1 and J is TRBJ2-3, with a weak D call TRBD2 (7 bases). Trimming left V 0 bases short and J 0 bases short, with 13 bases between. CDR1 is DFQATT and CDR2 is SNEGSKA in the germline V gene (reference sequence). The CDR3 runs to 16 residues. The CDR3 region has the DNA TGCAGTGCTAGAGATACGGGGGGCACTAGCACAGATACGCAGTATTTT. This codes for CSARDTGGTSTDTQYF.

In its sample, this clonotype was seen a few times. This chain connects TRBV7-6 to TRBJ2-2, with D tentatively TRBD2 (7 bases). Germline loops: CDR1 SGHVS, CDR2 FNYEAQ. The CDR3 runs to 16 residues. Trimming stripped 3 bases from V and 5 bases from J, with 16 bases between. CDR3 coding DNA: TGTGCCAGCAGCTTCTCTGGCGGGGGCAGGACCGGGGAGCTGTTTTTT. Translation gives CASSFSGGGRTGELFF.

The chain joins TRBV5-1 to TRBJ2-5; 10 bases line up with TRBD2. CDR3 size: 16 residues. J lost 3 bases, V lost 4 bases, and 9 bases had no gene match. The germline V gene encodes CDR1 SGHRS and CDR2 YFSETQ. CDR3 coding DNA: TGCGCCAGCAGCAGGGGTAGCGGGGGGCCGGAAGAGACCCAGTACTTC. The encoded protein is CASSRGSGGPEETQYF.

This clonotype appeared many times. The chain joins TRBV7-9 to TRBJ2-6, with 10 bases aligning to TRBD1. This CDR3 contains 18 residues. V trimming: 4 bases; J trimming: 1 base; junction bases outside the gene matches: 7. In germline, CDR1 is SEHNR, CDR2 FQNEAQ (reference sequence). In nucleotides, the CDR3 is TGTGCCAGCAGCTATCTTGTGGACAGGGGGTCTGGGGCCAACGTCCTGACTTTC. It encodes CASSYLVDRGSGANVLTF.

The V and J genes are TRBV5-1 and TRBJ2-1; perhaps TRBD1 as D (5 bases). V shed 7 bases and J shed 3 bases, with 23 bases lying between them. This CDR3 has 17 amino acids. CDR1 SGHRS and CDR2 YFSETQ come from the germline V gene. The CDR3 spells CASGPQGNDVRYNEQFF. The CDR3 bases are TGCGCCAGCGGCCCCCAGGGTAATGATGTGCGCTACAATGAGCAGTTCTTC.

The CDR3 DNA sequence: TGCGCCAGCAGCCGGTCGGCGGGAGGAAGCGGGGACATTCAGTACTTC. Translation gives CASSRSAGGSGDIQYF. This chain joins TRBV4-1 and TRBJ2-7; 8 positions match TRBD2. The DNA matches TRBJ2-4 better at its end, which makes the J call doubtful. This CDR3 comprises 16 residues. Germline-derived CDR1 and CDR2 are MGHRA and YSYEKL.